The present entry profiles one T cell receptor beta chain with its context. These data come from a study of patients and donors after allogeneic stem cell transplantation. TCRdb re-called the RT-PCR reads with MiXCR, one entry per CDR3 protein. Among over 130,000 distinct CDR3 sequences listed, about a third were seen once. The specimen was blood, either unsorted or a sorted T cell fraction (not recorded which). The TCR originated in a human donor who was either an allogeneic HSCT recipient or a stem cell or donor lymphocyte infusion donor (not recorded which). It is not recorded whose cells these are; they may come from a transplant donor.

The DNA of the CDR3 is TGTGCCAGCAGCCAGGGGGGCCCCTTTGGCTACACCTTC. Translating it yields CASSQGGPFGYTF. The rearrangement uses TRBV5-5 and TRBJ1-2, with 7 nucleotides matching TRBD1. CDR1 and CDR2 from the germline V gene are SGHKS and YYEKEE (reference sequence). The CDR3 runs to 13 residues. The V and J ends lost 4 bases and 7 bases, in that order; junction bases with no gene match: 7.